Listed below are T cell receptor beta chains from one sample, sequenced in a study of blood T cell repertoires in COVID-19. Profiled with immunoSEQ multiplex PCR; TCRdb holds only in-frame clones, not every one. The profile shows approximately 170,000 clones, about 90% of them singletons. Sequenced material: peripheral blood. The origin of the receptors is a woman aged 60 to 75 with COVID-19, enrolled during active disease. Both conserved end residues are part of each CDR3. A D gene is named only where the DNA matches it firmly.

V gene	D gene	CDR3 protein
TRBV19	-	CASSISRKANYGYTF
TRBV27	-	CASTLPGSGAGNTIYF
TRBV30	-	CAWSSPRAVYGYTF
TRBV30	-	CAWILGRLEGYTF
TRBV6-2/TRBV6-3	-	CASSPNRGDAFF
TRBV7-2	-	CASSLQVSGQPQHF
TRBV7-6	TRBD1	CASSSRQGDNSPLHF
TRBV2	-	CASSVGRGGNQPQHF
TRBV7-8	TRBD1	CASSSQGTGHNSPLHF
TRBV19	TRBD1	CASSFGTGSGANVLTF
TRBV7-9	TRBD1	CASSSQGRELFF
TRBV30	TRBD1	CAWSPDRGSFYSNQPQHF
TRBV2	TRBD2	CASSTRLAGEGDTQYF
TRBV5-4	-	CASSFSVTETQYF
TRBV15	TRBD2	CATSRGSGSYEQYF
TRBV6-5	TRBD1	CASNRDRGWGELFF
TRBV27	TRBD2	CASSHYSGRAPYEQYF
TRBV2	TRBD1	CASSARQGYSNQPQHF
TRBV19	TRBD1	CANKGQSDTGELFF
TRBV27	-	CASSTAGQEEPYGYTF
TRBV19	-	CASSPLDSLNYGYTF
TRBV28	TRBD1	CASSPLTGGNYGYTF
TRBV7-9	-	CASSSQGGMDQPQHF
TRBV7-9	-	CASSREGGQPQHF
TRBV11-2	TRBD2	CASSLGGAGAYEQYF
TRBV2	TRBD1	CASKFGQGSNQPQHF
TRBV6-6	-	CASKTGQNQPQHF
TRBV5-1	TRBD2	CASSLGGTSGSLGYNEQFF
TRBV18	TRBD2	CASSFAGVDYEQYF
TRBV4-3	-	CASSQAWTVSNQPQHF
TRBV19	-	CASSNRVSNQPQHF
TRBV5-1	TRBD1	CASSPTGGADTQYF
TRBV7-2	-	CASSLGGSSGNTIYF
TRBV6-2/TRBV6-3	-	CASSNGVPQHF
TRBV3-1/TRBV3-2	-	CASSQGGNYGYTF
TRBV5-1	-	CASPPTLNGDTQYF
TRBV6-5	TRBD1	CASGDRGFYGYTF
TRBV9	-	CASSGGGVGIPNTGELFF
TRBV5-5	TRBD1	CASSLGQGAFNSPLHF
TRBV30	-	CAWDGEGGNQPQHF
TRBV9	-	CASSPGLGASNEKLFF
TRBV6-6	TRBD2	CASSYRSGRYNEQFF
TRBV5-1	TRBD2	CASSLGLAVSYNEQFF
TRBV29-1	-	CSGDKDNEQFF
TRBV9	TRBD1	CASSQKGQAYNEQFF
TRBV4-2	TRBD2	CASSPRPGTSGSTSYEQYF
TRBV29-1	TRBD1	CSVLDRGEPQHF
TRBV19	TRBD2	CASSIRLAGEVTDTQYF
TRBV19	-	CASSRGNEQFF